Each of the 12 T cell receptor beta chains below was sequenced from the same sample in a study of T-cell reconstitution after alpha-beta-depleted transplantation in children. Unique molecular identifiers were used to barcode this TCRbeta library. TCRdb called the PCR reads again in MiXCR, with one record for every CDR3 protein. The sample holds roughly 50,000 distinct CDR3 sequences, approximately 43% seen once. Here the sequenced sample was PBMCs, mostly from graft donor cells, taken 360 days after TCRalphabeta/CD19-depleted stem cell transplant. These receptors were taken from a male patient aged 5 to 17 who had a stem cell transplant for acute lymphoblastic leukemia, so the T cells may come from the graft donor.

This clonotype was observed a few times. The genes are TRBV11-2 and TRBJ2-2; no firm D call. V shed 0 bases and J shed 2 bases, with 13 bases lying between them. This CDR3 region has 17 residues. Germline CDR1 is SGHAT and CDR2 is FQNNGV. In DNA form, the CDR3 reads TGTGCCAGCAGCTTAGATCTCGGGTCAGAAAACACCGGGGAGCTGTTTTTT. It yields the protein CASSLDLGSENTGELFF.

In this sample, this clonotype turned up once. The genes are TRBV20-1 and TRBJ2-7, with a tentative D call TRBD2 (5 bases). Germline CDR1 is DFQATT and CDR2 is SNEGSKA (reference sequence). The V end was cut by 3 bases, the J end by 0 bases, with 12 bases between. This CDR3 is 14 amino acids long. CDR3 region: CSARILGSSYEQYF. CDR3 in DNA: TGCAGTGCTAGGATCTTGGGGAGCTCCTACGAGCAGTACTTC.

The chain uses TRBV28 and TRBJ1-1; D uncertain. This CDR3 has 11 residues. With 8 bases removed from V and 0 bases from J, the gap between germline ends came to 4 bases. Germline V gene lookup returns CDR1 MDHEN and CDR2 SYDVKM. The CDR3 is CASHLNTEAFF. As DNA, the CDR3 is TGTGCCAGCCACTTGAACACTGAAGCTTTCTTT. Drawing the rest from reference TRBV28 and TRBJ1-1, the complete variable domain is DVKVTQSSRYLVKRTGEKVFLECVQDMDHENMFWYRQDPGLGLRLIYFSYDVKMKEKGDIPEGYSVSREKKERFSLILESASTNQTSMYLCASHLNTEAFFGQGTRLTVV.

V usage is TRBV15 and J usage is TRBJ2-1; TRBD2 aligns across 7 bases. CDR1 LNHNV and CDR2 YYDKDF come from the germline V gene (reference sequence). The CDR3 loop spans 16 amino acids. V lost 3 bases, J lost 2 bases, and 7 bases stayed unmatched. The CDR3 DNA reads TGTGCCACCAGCAGGGACGTAGCGGGTCCCTACAATGAGCAGTTCTTC. It specifies CATSRDVAGPYNEQFF.

This sequence joins TRBV6-5 and TRBJ1-1; D remains ambiguous. The CDR3 runs 11 residues. Germline V lookup: CDR1 MNHEY, CDR2 SVGAGI. V lost 0 bases and J 12 bases, leaving 8 bases between the germline ends. CDR3 coding DNA: TGTGCCAGCAGTTACTCGGGTAGGACTTTCTTT. Encoded protein: CASSYSGRTFF.

The chain carries TRBV5-1 and TRBJ2-3, with TRBD2 identical over 14 bases. The CDR3 consists of 16 residues. J lost 5 bases, V lost 4 bases, and 6 bases had no gene match. Germline V gives CDR1 SGHRS, CDR2 YFSETQ. The CDR3 loop reads CASSTGLAGVGDTQYF. CDR3 bases: TGCGCCAGCAGCACGGGACTAGCGGGAGTAGGAGATACGCAGTATTTT.

This clonotype was recorded only once. This chain connects TRBV6-2 or TRBV6-3 to TRBJ2-1; tentatively, D is TRBD2 (7 bases). Germline V gives CDR1 MNHEY, CDR2 SVGEGT. The CDR3 loop spans 20 amino acids. V was shortened by 0 bases and J by 1 base, with 22 bases between the two germline ends. Here the CDR3 reads CASSYSPSDRGRESYNEQFF. The CDR3 DNA follows: TGTGCCAGCAGTTACTCGCCCTCTGATAGGGGGAGGGAATCCTACAATGAGCAGTTCTTC.

The rearrangement links TRBV7-6 to TRBJ2-1; 14 positions match TRBD2. Germline V gene lookup returns CDR1 SGHVS and CDR2 FNYEAQ. V gave up 0 bases and J gave up 6 bases; unmatched junction bases: 4. This CDR3 is built from 17 residues. As DNA, the CDR3 is TGTGCCAGCAGCTTAGCGCTGACTAGCGGGGGGGTCAATGAGCAGTTCTTC. It yields the protein CASSLALTSGGVNEQFF.

Of note for this clonotype: One end of the junction fails to match germline, which may point to a read error. The chain recombines TRBV20-1 with TRBJ2-5; D assignment may be TRBD1 or TRBD2 (5 bases each). The CDR3 covers 13 residues. CDR1 and CDR2 (germline): DFQATT, SNEGSKA (reference sequence). The CDR3 loop reads CSVREGSQETQYF. In DNA, the CDR3 is TGCAGTGTTAGAGAGGGGTCCCAAGAGACCCAGTACTTC.

The chain combines TRBV5-1 with TRBJ2-1; D is perhaps TRBD1 or TRBD2 (5 bases each). V was cut by 3 bases and J by 1 base, with 14 bases left in between. CDR1 is SGHRS, CDR2 YFSETQ, per germline. The CDR3 loop spans 16 amino acids. The CDR3 DNA reads as TGCGCCAGCAGCTCTTGGGGGAGTCTTTCCTACAATGAGCAGTTCTTC. Translated: CASSSWGSLSYNEQFF. Based on the CDR3 plus reference TRBV5-1 and TRBJ2-1, the full variable domain is KAGVTQTPRYLIKTRGQQVTLSCSPISGHRSVSWYQQTPGQGLQFLFEYFSETQRNKGNFPGRFSGRQFSNSRSEMNVSTLELGDSALYLCASSSWGSLSYNEQFFGPGTRLTVL.

A few counts support this clonotype. The chain recombines TRBV29-1 with TRBJ2-2; D is unresolved. Germline V gives CDR1 SQVTM, CDR2 ANQGSEA. V lost 8 bases, J lost 3 bases, and 13 bases lay in between. CDR3 length: 13 residues. The CDR3 coding sequence is TGCAGCTTCGGCCGGGTGGACACCGGGGAGCTGTTTTTT. This translates into CSFGRVDTGELFF.

This sequence joins TRBV28 and TRBJ2-3, with TRBD2 matching 15 bases. Per the germline V gene, CDR1 is MDHEN and CDR2 is SYDVKM. The CDR3 is made up of 19 amino acids. With 6 bases clipped from V and 0 bases from J, the junction kept 10 bases outside the gene matches. The CDR3 sequence: CASSTEGLAGGLSTDTQYF. The CDR3, as DNA: TGTGCCAGCAGCACAGAGGGACTAGCGGGAGGCCTAAGCACAGATACGCAGTATTTT.